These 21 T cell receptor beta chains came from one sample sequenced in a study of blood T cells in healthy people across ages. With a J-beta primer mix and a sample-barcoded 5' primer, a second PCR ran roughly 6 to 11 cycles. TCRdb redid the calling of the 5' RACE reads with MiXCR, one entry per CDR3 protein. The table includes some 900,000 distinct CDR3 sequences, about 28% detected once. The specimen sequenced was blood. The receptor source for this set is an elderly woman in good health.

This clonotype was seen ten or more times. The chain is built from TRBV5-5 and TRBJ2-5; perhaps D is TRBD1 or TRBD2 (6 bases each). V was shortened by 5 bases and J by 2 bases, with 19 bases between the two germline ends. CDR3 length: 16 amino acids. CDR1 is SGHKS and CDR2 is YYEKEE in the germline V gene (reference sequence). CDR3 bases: TGTGCCAGCAGTCGCGAGGGGGGACTGCTACAAGAGACCCAGTACTTC. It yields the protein CASSREGGLLQETQYF.

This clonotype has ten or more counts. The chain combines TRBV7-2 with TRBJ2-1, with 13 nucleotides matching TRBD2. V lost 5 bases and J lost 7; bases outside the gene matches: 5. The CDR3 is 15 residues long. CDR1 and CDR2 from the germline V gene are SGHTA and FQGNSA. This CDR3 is CASSPGLAGVNEQFF. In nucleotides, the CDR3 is TGTGCCAGCAGCCCCGGACTAGCGGGAGTGAATGAGCAGTTCTTC.

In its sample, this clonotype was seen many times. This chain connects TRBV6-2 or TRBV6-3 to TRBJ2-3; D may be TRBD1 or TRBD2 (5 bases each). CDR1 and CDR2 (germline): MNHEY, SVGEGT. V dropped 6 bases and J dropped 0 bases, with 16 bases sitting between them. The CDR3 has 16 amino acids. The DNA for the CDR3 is TGTGCCAGCAGAAACGGGGACCGGCTTAGCACAGATACGCAGTATTTT. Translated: CASRNGDRLSTDTQYF.

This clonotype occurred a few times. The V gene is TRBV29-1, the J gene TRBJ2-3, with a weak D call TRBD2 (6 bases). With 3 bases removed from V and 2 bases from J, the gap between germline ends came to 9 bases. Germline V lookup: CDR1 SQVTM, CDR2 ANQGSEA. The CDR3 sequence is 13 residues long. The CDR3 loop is CSVDAGSTDTQYF. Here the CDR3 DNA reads TGCAGCGTTGATGCGGGGTCCACAGATACGCAGTATTTT.

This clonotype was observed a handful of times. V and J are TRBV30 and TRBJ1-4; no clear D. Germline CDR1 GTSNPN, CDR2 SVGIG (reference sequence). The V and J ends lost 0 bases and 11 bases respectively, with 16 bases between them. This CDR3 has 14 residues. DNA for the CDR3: TGTGCCTGGAGTGTACGAAATAGGGCGGGGAAACTGTTTTTT. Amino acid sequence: CAWSVRNRAGKLFF.

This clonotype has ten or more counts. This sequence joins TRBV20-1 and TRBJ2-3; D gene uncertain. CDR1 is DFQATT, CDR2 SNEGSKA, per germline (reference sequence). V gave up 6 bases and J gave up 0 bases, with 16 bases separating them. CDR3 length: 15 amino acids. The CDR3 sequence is CSAHESGGSTDTQYF. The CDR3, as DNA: TGCAGTGCCCACGAATCGGGTGGGAGCACAGATACGCAGTATTTT.

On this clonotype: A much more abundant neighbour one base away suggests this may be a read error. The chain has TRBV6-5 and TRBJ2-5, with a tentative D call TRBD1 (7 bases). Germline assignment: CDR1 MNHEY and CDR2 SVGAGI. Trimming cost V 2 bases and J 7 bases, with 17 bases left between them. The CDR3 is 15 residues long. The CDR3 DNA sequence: TGTGCCAGCAGTTACGTCGGCAGGGGGGATGCGACCCAGTACTTC. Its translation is CASSYVGRGDATQYF.

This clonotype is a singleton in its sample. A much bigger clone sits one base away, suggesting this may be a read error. CDR3 in DNA: TGTGCCAGTACGAGATCGGGGGGGAGGTCACCCCCCCACTTT. Amino acid sequence: CASTRSGGRSPPHF. The chain combines TRBV3-1 with TRBJ1-6; TRBD1 is a possible D gene (5 bases). Per germline, CDR1 LGHDT and CDR2 YNNKEL (reference sequence). The CDR3 runs 14 residues.

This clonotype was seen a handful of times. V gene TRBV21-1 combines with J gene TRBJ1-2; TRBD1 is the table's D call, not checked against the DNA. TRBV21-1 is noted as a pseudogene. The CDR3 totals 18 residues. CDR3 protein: CASSKARTGGRANYGYTF. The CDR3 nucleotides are TGTGCCAGCAGCAAAGCGCGGACAGGGGGCCGGGCTAACTATGGCTACACCTTC.

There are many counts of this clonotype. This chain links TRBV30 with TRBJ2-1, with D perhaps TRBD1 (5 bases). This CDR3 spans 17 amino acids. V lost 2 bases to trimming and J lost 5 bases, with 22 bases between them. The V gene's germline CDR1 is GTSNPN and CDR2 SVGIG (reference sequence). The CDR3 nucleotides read TGTGCCTGGAGTTCCCTGCGAGGACATCGGTGGAACAATGAGCAGTTCTTC. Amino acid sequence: CAWSSLRGHRWNNEQFF.

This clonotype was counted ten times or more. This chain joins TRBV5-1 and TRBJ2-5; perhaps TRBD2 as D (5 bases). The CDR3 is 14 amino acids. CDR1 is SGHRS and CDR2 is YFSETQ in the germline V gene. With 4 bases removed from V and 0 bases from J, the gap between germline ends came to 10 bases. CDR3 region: CASSSSAYQETQYF. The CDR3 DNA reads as TGCGCCAGCAGCAGTAGCGCGTACCAAGAGACCCAGTACTTC. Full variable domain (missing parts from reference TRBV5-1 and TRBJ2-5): KAGVTQTPRYLIKTRGQQVTLSCSPISGHRSVSWYQQTPGQGLQFLFEYFSETQRNKGNFPGRFSGRQFSNSRSEMNVSTLELGDSALYLCASSSSAYQETQYFGPGTRLLVL.

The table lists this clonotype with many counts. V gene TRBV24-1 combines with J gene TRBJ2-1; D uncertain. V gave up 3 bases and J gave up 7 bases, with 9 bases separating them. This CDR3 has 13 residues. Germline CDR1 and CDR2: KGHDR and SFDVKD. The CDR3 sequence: CATSDLLANEQFF. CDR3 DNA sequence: TGTGCCACCAGTGATCTACTGGCAAATGAGCAGTTCTTC.

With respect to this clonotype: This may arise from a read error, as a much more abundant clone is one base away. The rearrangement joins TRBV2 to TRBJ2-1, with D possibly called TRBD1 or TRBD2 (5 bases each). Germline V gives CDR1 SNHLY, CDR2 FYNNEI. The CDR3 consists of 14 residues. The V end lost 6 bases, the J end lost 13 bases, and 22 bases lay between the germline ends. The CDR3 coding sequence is TGTGCCAGCAGGAGGGGTAGCGTTGGGGAGACCCAGTTCTTC. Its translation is CASRRGSVGETQFF.

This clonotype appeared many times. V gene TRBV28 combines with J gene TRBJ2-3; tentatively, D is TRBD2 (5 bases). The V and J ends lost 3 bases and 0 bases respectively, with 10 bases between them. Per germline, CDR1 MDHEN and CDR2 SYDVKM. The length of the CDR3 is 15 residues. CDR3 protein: CASSFYTGSTDTQYF. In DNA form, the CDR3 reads TGTGCCAGCAGTTTTTACACGGGAAGCACAGATACGCAGTATTTT. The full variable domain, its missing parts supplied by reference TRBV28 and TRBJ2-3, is DVKVTQSSRYLVKRTGEKVFLECVQDMDHENMFWYRQDPGLGLRLIYFSYDVKMKEKGDIPEGYSVSREKKERFSLILESASTNQTSMYLCASSFYTGSTDTQYFGPGTRLTVL.

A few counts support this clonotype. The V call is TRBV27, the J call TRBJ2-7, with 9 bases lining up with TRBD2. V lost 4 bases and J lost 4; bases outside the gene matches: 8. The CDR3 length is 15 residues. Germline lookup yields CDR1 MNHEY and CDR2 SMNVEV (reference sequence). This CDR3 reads CASSYRRGGPYEQYF. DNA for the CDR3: TGTGCCAGCAGTTATAGGCGGGGGGGCCCATACGAGCAGTACTTC.

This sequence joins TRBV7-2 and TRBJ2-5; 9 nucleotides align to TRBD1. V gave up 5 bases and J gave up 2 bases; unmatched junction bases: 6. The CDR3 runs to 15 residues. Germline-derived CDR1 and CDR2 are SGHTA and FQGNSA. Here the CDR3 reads CASSQLTGGQETQYF. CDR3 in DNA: TGTGCCAGCAGCCAACTGACAGGGGGACAAGAGACCCAGTACTTC.

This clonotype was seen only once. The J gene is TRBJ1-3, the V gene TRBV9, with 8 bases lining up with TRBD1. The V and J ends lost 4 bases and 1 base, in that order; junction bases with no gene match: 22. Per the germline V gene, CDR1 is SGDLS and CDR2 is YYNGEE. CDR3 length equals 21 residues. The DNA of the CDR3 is TGTGCCAGCAGCCCGACCGCAGACGCCGGACAGGGTGTTCGTTCTGGAAACACCATATATTTT. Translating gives CASSPTADAGQGVRSGNTIYF.

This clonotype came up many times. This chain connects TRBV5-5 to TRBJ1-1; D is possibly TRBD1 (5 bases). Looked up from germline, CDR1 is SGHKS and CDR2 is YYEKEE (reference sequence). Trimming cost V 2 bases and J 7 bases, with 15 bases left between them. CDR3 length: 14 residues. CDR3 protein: CASSFGQGRSEAFF. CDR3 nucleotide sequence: TGTGCCAGCAGCTTCGGTCAGGGACGGAGTGAAGCTTTCTTT.

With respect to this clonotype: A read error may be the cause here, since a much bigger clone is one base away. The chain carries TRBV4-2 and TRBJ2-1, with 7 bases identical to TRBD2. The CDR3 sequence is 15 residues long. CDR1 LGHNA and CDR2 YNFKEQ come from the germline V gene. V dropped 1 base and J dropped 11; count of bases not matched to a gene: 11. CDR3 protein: CASSQGTGGRNKQFF. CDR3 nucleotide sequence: TGTGCCAGCAGCCAAGGAACGGGGGGAAGGAATAAGCAGTTCTTC.

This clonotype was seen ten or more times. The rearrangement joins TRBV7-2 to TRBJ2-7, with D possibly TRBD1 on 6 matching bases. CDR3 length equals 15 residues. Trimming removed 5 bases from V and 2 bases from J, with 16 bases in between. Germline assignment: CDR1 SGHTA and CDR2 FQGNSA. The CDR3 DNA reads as TGTGCCAGCAGCCCCCGCCGGGACACCGCCTACGAGCAGTACTTC. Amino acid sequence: CASSPRRDTAYEQYF.

CDR3 sequence reads: CSASSGTDIRHTQYF. The CDR3 nucleotides read TGCAGTGCTAGTTCCGGGACCGACATTAGACATACGCAGTATTTT. The V and J genes are TRBV20-1 and TRBJ2-3; possibly TRBD1 or TRBD2 for D (5 bases each). Trimming removed 3 bases at V and 7 bases at J, with 20 bases between. The CDR3 length is 15 residues. Germline-derived CDR1 and CDR2 are DFQATT and SNEGSKA (reference sequence).